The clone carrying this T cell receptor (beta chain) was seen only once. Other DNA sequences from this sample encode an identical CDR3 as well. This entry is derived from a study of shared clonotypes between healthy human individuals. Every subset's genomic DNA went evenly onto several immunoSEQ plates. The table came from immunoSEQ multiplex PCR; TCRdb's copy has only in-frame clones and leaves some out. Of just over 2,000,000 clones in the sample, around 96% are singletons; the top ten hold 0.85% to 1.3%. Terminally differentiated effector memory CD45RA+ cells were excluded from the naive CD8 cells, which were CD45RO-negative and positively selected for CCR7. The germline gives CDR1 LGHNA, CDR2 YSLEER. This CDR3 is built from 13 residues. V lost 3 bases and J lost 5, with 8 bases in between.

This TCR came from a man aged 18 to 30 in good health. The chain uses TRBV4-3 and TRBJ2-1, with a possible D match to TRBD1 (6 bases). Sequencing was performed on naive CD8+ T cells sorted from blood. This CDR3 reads CASSQDSHNEQFF. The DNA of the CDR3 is TGCGCCAGCAGCCAGGACAGCCACAATGAGCAGTTCTTC.